Shown below are 24 T cell receptor beta chains from a single sample sequenced in a study of shared clonotypes between healthy human individuals. Assay: immunoSEQ multiplex PCR; the TCRdb copy retains only in-frame clones and omits some. The repertoire holds over a million clones, with 78% as singletons. Sequences were obtained from memory CD4+ T cells from PBMCs. As for subset: CD45RA-negative fraction. The receptors stem from a man younger than 35 in good health. Some clones in this sample may be carry-over from other donors' samples.

The chain joins TRBV18 to TRBJ1-4, with D possibly matching TRBD1 (5 bases). V lost 7 bases to trimming and J lost 11 bases, with 17 bases between them. The germline V gene encodes CDR1 KGHSH and CDR2 LQKENI. The CDR3 spans 13 residues. CDR3 loop: CASLGTIDGKLFF. DNA of the CDR3: TGTGCCAGCTTAGGGACGATCGATGGGAAACTGTTTTTT.

The chain combines TRBV5-1 with TRBJ2-7; D uncertain. From germline, CDR1 is SGHRS and CDR2 YFSETQ. The V gene lost 6 bases and the J gene lost 0 bases, with 13 bases spanning the gap. The length of the CDR3 is 14 residues. The CDR3 nucleotides are TGCGCCAGCAATGGTTTCCCCCGCTCCTACGAGCAGTACTTC. It translates to CASNGFPRSYEQYF. The entire variable domain, with the rest obtained from reference TRBV5-1 and TRBJ2-7, is as follows: KAGVTQTPRYLIKTRGQQVTLSCSPISGHRSVSWYQQTPGQGLQFLFEYFSETQRNKGNFPGRFSGRQFSNSRSEMNVSTLELGDSALYLCASNGFPRSYEQYFGPGTRLTVT.

V usage is TRBV7-9 and J usage is TRBJ2-2; 11 bases fit TRBD2. Trimming at V came to 3 bases and at J to 9 bases, leaving 12 bases not matched to a gene. Germline CDR1 is SEHNR and CDR2 is FQNEAQ (reference sequence). This CDR3 has 17 residues. CDR3 sequence: CASSFAGTSGLKWELFF. In nucleotides, the CDR3 is TGTGCCAGCAGCTTCGCCGGGACTAGCGGCCTGAAGTGGGAGCTGTTTTTT.

The DNA for the CDR3 is TGCGCCAGCAGCTTGGCAGCAGGGAGTGATCAGCCCCAGCATTTT. Its protein product is CASSLAAGSDQPQHF. This chain joins TRBV5-1 and TRBJ1-5, with a weak D call TRBD1 (5 bases). The CDR3 has 15 residues. V was pared by 0 bases and J by 5 bases, with 12 bases between. The germline V gene has CDR1 SGHRS and CDR2 YFSETQ. The full variable domain, in which reference TRBV5-1 and TRBJ1-5 provide the parts outside the CDR3, is KAGVTQTPRYLIKTRGQQVTLSCSPISGHRSVSWYQQTPGQGLQFLFEYFSETQRNKGNFPGRFSGRQFSNSRSEMNVSTLELGDSALYLCASSLAAGSDQPQHFGDGTRLSIL.

V gene TRBV13 combines with J gene TRBJ2-2, with no clear D. Germline V gene data show CDR1 as PRHDT and CDR2 as FYEKMQ (reference sequence). Trimming removed 2 bases from V and 5 bases from J, with 0 bases in between. This CDR3 has 11 amino acids. CDR3 region: CASSLTGELFF. The CDR3 DNA reads as TGTGCCAGCAGCTTAACCGGGGAGCTGTTTTTT.

The chain is built from TRBV5-1 and TRBJ2-2; 9 nucleotides line up with TRBD2. V shed 0 bases, J shed 7 bases, and the junction held 4 bases outside the gene matches. The germline V gene encodes CDR1 SGHRS and CDR2 YFSETQ. This CDR3 comprises 15 residues. CDR3 DNA: TGCGCCAGCAGCTTGGCAATAGCGGGAGTCGGGGAGCTGTTTTTT. This gives the protein CASSLAIAGVGELFF.

V is TRBV4-1 and J is TRBJ1-5, with D possibly TRBD1 on 6 matching bases. CDR1 is MGHRA and CDR2 is YSYEKL in the germline V gene. The CDR3 has 20 amino acids. V was trimmed by 1 base and J by 4 bases, leaving 26 bases between them. The chain's CDR3 is CASSQVWGGRGNPLNQPQHF. The CDR3 DNA reads TGCGCCAGCAGCCAAGTCTGGGGGGGCCGAGGCAACCCATTAAATCAGCCCCAGCATTTT.

The chain links TRBV28 to TRBJ1-4, with a possible D match to TRBD1 (6 bases). Per the germline V gene, CDR1 is MDHEN and CDR2 is SYDVKM. CDR3 length: 13 amino acids. The ends were cut back, 8 bases at V and 5 bases at J, with 12 bases in the middle. This CDR3 is CASGGRRNEKLFF. The DNA for the CDR3 is TGTGCCAGCGGGGGCAGACGGAATGAAAAACTGTTTTTT.

This clone was picked up a small number of times. Other nucleotide sequences in the sample specify the same CDR3. The chain uses TRBV13 and TRBJ1-2, with D uncertain. The CDR3 covers 14 residues. CDR1 and CDR2 (germline): PRHDT, FYEKMQ (reference sequence). V shed 4 bases and J shed 0 bases, with 9 bases lying between them. CDR3 region: CASSSGSTNYGYTF. Here the CDR3 DNA reads TGTGCCAGCAGCTCCGGTTCCACTAACTATGGCTACACCTTC.

To note about this clone: One end of the junction fails to match germline, which may point to a read error. The CDR3 DNA sequence: TGTGCCAGCAGCCTAGCGAACAGGTTCTACGACGGGCAGTACTTC. This translates into CASSLANRFYDGQYF. This sequence joins TRBV7-9 and TRBJ2-7; tentative D call: TRBD2 (6 bases). CDR1 and CDR2 (germline): SEHNR, FQNEAQ (reference sequence). The CDR3 contains 15 residues.

The V and J genes are TRBV28 and TRBJ1-5, with a possible D match to TRBD1 (6 bases). V was shortened by 1 base and J by 4 bases, with 11 bases between the two germline ends. The CDR3 has 15 residues. Germline CDR1 reads MDHEN; CDR2 reads SYDVKM. CDR3 DNA: TGTGCCAGCAGTTTATTGACAGGAGGGAATCAGCCCCAGCATTTT. It codes for CASSLLTGGNQPQHF.

The rearrangement links TRBV7-3 to TRBJ2-5; D is undetermined. Trimming pared 2 bases from V and 3 bases from J, leaving 7 bases between. The CDR3 loop spans 13 amino acids. Germline lookup yields CDR1 SGHTA and CDR2 FQGTGA. CDR3 in amino acids: CASSLDQEETQYF. In nucleotides, the CDR3 is TGTGCCAGCAGCTTAGATCAGGAAGAGACCCAGTACTTC.

The V call is TRBV19, the J call TRBJ2-5; 8 positions match TRBD2. V was pared by 5 bases and J by 1 base, with 9 bases of the junction left unmatched. Per germline, CDR1 LNHDA and CDR2 SQIVND (reference sequence). The length of the CDR3 is 16 residues. The DNA for the CDR3 is TGTGCCAGTAGTCGGCTAGCGGGTAGCTCCCAAGAGACCCAGTACTTC. Its translation: CASSRLAGSSQETQYF.

V is TRBV29-1 and J is TRBJ2-5, with D unclear. V shed 2 bases and J shed 3 bases, with 7 bases lying between them. This CDR3 has 12 amino acids. The germline CDR1 and CDR2 sequences are SQVTM and ANQGSEA. The CDR3 sequence is CSVEFLEETQYF. The CDR3 DNA reads as TGCAGCGTTGAATTTTTAGAAGAGACCCAGTACTTC.

The chain employs TRBV4-1 and TRBJ2-6; weak D call: TRBD1 (5 bases). CDR1 MGHRA and CDR2 YSYEKL come from the germline V gene. The ends were cut back, 1 base at V and 3 bases at J, with 13 bases in the middle. The CDR3 has 17 residues. The CDR3 reads CASSQGAGIGGANVLTF. The DNA of the CDR3 is TGCGCCAGCAGCCAAGGGGCAGGGATTGGTGGGGCCAACGTCCTGACTTTC.

CDR3 DNA sequence: TGTGCCAGCAGGCGTACAGGGGTGAGAAACTATGGCTACACCTTC. Translated, it gives CASRRTGVRNYGYTF. The chain has TRBV27 and TRBJ1-2; 7 bases match TRBD1. V shed 6 bases and J 2 bases; nucleotides not matched to a gene: 9. Looked up from germline, CDR1 is MNHEY and CDR2 is SMNVEV (reference sequence). CDR3 size: 15 residues.

There are a few counts of this clone. The CDR3 DNA reads TGTGCCAGCAGCTCTGATAGCGGGGGAGATACGCAGTATTTT. It specifies CASSSDSGGDTQYF. The gene calls are TRBV5-5 and TRBJ2-3; 9 bases fit TRBD2. The trim removed 3 bases at V and 5 bases at J, leaving 4 bases unmatched. There are 14 residues in the CDR3. From germline, CDR1 is SGHKS and CDR2 YYEKEE (reference sequence).

This clone was observed a handful of times. The chain employs TRBV29-1 and TRBJ1-2; the D is unclear. The CDR3 totals 13 residues. Deletions cut 2 bases from V and 4 bases from J, with 11 bases between. Germline CDR1 is SQVTM and CDR2 is ANQGSEA. CDR3: CSVEWAASYGYTF. The DNA for the CDR3 is TGCAGCGTTGAATGGGCAGCGAGCTATGGCTACACCTTC.

Details on this clone: A much larger clone lies a single base off, so this may be a read error. The genes are TRBV7-2 and TRBJ1-4; TRBD1 matches 7 bases. Germline V CDR1 and CDR2: SGHTA, FQGNSA. With V trimmed by 5 bases and J by 6 bases, 6 bases remained unmatched. The CDR3 totals 14 residues. The CDR3 region is CASSAGGGDEKLFF. CDR3 bases: TGTGCCAGCAGCGCCGGAGGGGGCGATGAAAAACTGTTTTTT.

The V and J genes are TRBV27 and TRBJ1-1; perhaps TRBD1 as D (6 bases). From germline, CDR1 is MNHEY and CDR2 SMNVEV (reference sequence). The CDR3 covers 15 residues. V dropped 0 bases and J dropped 4 bases, with 12 bases sitting between them. CDR3 in DNA: TGTGCCAGCAGTTTATCAGGGGGGTGGACCACTGAAGCTTTCTTT. Protein sequence: CASSLSGGWTTEAFF.

The chain combines TRBV29-1 with TRBJ1-1, with D possibly TRBD1 on 5 matching bases. Per the germline V gene, CDR1 is SQVTM and CDR2 is ANQGSEA. The length of the CDR3 is 13 residues. Between the trimmed V and J ends, which lost 6 bases and 3 bases, there was a span of 14 bases. CDR3 sequence: CSVQPDTYTEAFF. CDR3 DNA: TGCAGCGTACAGCCGGACACCTACACTGAAGCTTTCTTT. The entire variable domain, with the rest obtained from reference TRBV29-1 and TRBJ1-1, is as follows: SAVISQKPSRDICQRGTSLTIQCQVDSQVTMMFWYRQQPGQSLTLIATANQGSEATYESGFVIDKFPISRPNLTFSTLTVSNMSPEDSSIYLCSVQPDTYTEAFFGQGTRLTVV.

The sample holds a few counts of this clone. V usage is TRBV6-1 and J usage is TRBJ2-5; 10 bases match TRBD1. V lost 3 bases, J lost 5 bases, and 6 bases stayed unmatched. Per germline, CDR1 MNHNS and CDR2 SASEGT. The CDR3 is made up of 15 amino acids. In DNA, the CDR3 is TGTGCCAGCAGTGATCCGGGACAGGGGTTGGAGACCCAGTACTTC. Translation gives CASSDPGQGLETQYF.

The rearrangement uses TRBV4-3 and TRBJ2-7; 9 nucleotides align to TRBD1. J gave up 2 bases and V 1 base, and 6 bases lay outside the gene matches. The CDR3 runs 16 residues. The germline V gene encodes CDR1 LGHNA and CDR2 YSLEER. Written as DNA, the CDR3 is TGCGCCAGCAGCCAAGCCACAGGGGGCAACACCTACGAGCAGTACTTC. Its protein is CASSQATGGNTYEQYF.

Turning to this clone: A much more abundant neighbour one base away suggests this may be a read error. CDR3 in DNA: TGTGCCACCGGACTAGCGGGCCCCTACGAGCAGTACTTC. Amino acid sequence: CATGLAGPYEQYF. This chain joins TRBV7-9 and TRBJ2-7; 11 bases agree with TRBD2. Germline CDR1 and CDR2: SEHNR and FQNEAQ (reference sequence). J gave up 2 bases and V 10 bases, and 4 bases lay outside the gene matches. This CDR3 spans 13 amino acids.